These 23 T cell receptor beta chains originate from one sample sequenced in a study of shared clonotypes between healthy human individuals. The assay was immunoSEQ multiplex PCR, and TCRdb's table has in-frame clones only and misses some. The table lists fewer than 1.6 million clones, 98% to 99% of them singletons, with about 0.4% in the top ten. Sequencing input: naive CD4+ T cells sorted from blood. The subset is: CD45RA+ positively selected. The origin of the receptors is a man aged 30 to 45 in good health.

Turning to this clone: In the same sample, other DNA sequences code for this CDR3. This rearrangement joins TRBV18 to TRBJ2-1; D possibly corresponds to TRBD1 (6 bases). Looked up from germline, CDR1 is KGHSH and CDR2 is LQKENI. This CDR3 comprises 14 residues. Trimming pared 3 bases from V and 2 bases from J, leaving 8 bases between. CDR3 amino acids: CASSPRTAYNEQFF. The CDR3 coding sequence is TGTGCCAGCTCACCCCGGACAGCCTACAATGAGCAGTTCTTC. Complete variable domain (other parts from reference TRBV18 and TRBJ2-1): NAGVMQNPRHLVRRRGQEARLRCSPMKGHSHVYWYRQLPEEGLKFMVYLQKENIIDESGMPKERFSAEFPKEGPSILRIQQVVRGDSAAYFCASSPRTAYNEQFFGPGTRLTVL.

The V gene is TRBV10-3, the J gene TRBJ2-5; a weak D match, TRBD1 (5 bases). This CDR3 is 15 amino acids long. Per germline, CDR1 ENHRY and CDR2 SYGVKD. V dropped 4 bases and J dropped 1 base, with 13 bases sitting between them. The CDR3 reads CAISGRAGSQETQYF. The CDR3 DNA reads TGTGCCATCAGTGGCAGGGCAGGCTCCCAAGAGACCCAGTACTTC.

In its sample, this clone was seen a few times. The gene calls are TRBV11-3 and TRBJ2-7, with TRBD1 matching over 8 bases. V gave up 1 base and J gave up 5 bases; unmatched junction bases: 10. Germline V gene lookup returns CDR1 SGHNT and CDR2 YENEEA. The CDR3 has 16 residues. The CDR3: CASSLGGVGQAHEQYF. CDR3 nucleotide sequence: TGTGCCAGCAGCTTAGGGGGAGTGGGACAGGCACACGAGCAGTACTTC.

This clone was counted once. The genes are TRBV18 and TRBJ1-1; TRBD1 aligns across 7 bases. V shed 6 bases and J 5 bases; nucleotides not matched to a gene: 6. Germline values: CDR1 KGHSH, CDR2 LQKENI. The CDR3 has 13 amino acids. Here the CDR3 reads CASSETGLTEAFF. The CDR3 DNA reads TGTGCCAGCTCGGAGACAGGGCTGACTGAAGCTTTCTTT.

V gene TRBV12-1 combines with J gene TRBJ1-2. TRBV12-1 is shown as a pseudogene. This CDR3 has 13 residues. CDR3 protein: CASFPGGSYGYTF. The CDR3 bases are TGTGCCAGCTTCCCTGGGGGGTCCTATGGCTACACCTTC.

The rearrangement links TRBV2 to TRBJ2-5; no clear D gene. Trimming stripped 0 bases from V and 5 bases from J, with 7 bases between. Germline V gene lookup returns CDR1 SNHLY and CDR2 FYNNEI. The CDR3 length is 13 residues. In nucleotides, the CDR3 is TGTGCCAGCAGTGAAGCGGAAGAGGAGACCCAGTACTTC. Its protein product is CASSEAEEETQYF.

V gene TRBV5-1 combines with J gene TRBJ2-2, with D perhaps matching TRBD1 or TRBD2 (5 bases each). CDR3 length equals 17 residues. The germline gives CDR1 SGHRS, CDR2 YFSETQ. V was shortened by 0 bases and J by 6 bases, with 18 bases between the two germline ends. The CDR3 loop is CASSLGVRQRGPGELFF. CDR3 DNA sequence: TGCGCCAGCAGCTTGGGAGTCCGACAGAGGGGACCCGGGGAGCTGTTTTTT.

As regards this clone: The same CDR3 also results from other DNA sequences found in this sample. The chain is built from TRBV9 and TRBJ1-1; D remains unclear. CDR1 and CDR2 (germline): SGDLS, YYNGEE. The CDR3 extends over 13 amino acids. Trimming stripped 1 base from V and 1 base from J, with 5 bases between. DNA for the CDR3: TGTGCCAGCAGCGTAAAACCGAACACTGAAGCTTTCTTT. Translating it yields CASSVKPNTEAFF.

V usage is TRBV14 and J usage is TRBJ2-7; D assignment may be TRBD1 or TRBD2 (5 bases each). Trimming took 2 bases from V and 7 from J, leaving 18 bases between them. Germline V gene data show CDR1 as SGHDN and CDR2 as FVKESK. The CDR3 consists of 15 residues. CDR3 sequence: CASSQNGAAGLEQYF. In DNA form, the CDR3 reads TGTGCCAGCAGCCAAAACGGGGCCGCCGGTTTGGAGCAGTACTTC.

This clone was counted a single time. V gene TRBV5-4 combines with J gene TRBJ2-1; 8 positions match TRBD2. In germline, CDR1 is SGHNT, CDR2 YYREEE (reference sequence). This CDR3 has 14 amino acids. The junction had 9 bases not matched to a gene; V was cut back by 6 bases and J by 7 bases. CDR3 amino acids: CASTRGLVTNEQFF. The CDR3 nucleotides are TGTGCCAGCACCAGGGGACTAGTTACGAATGAGCAGTTCTTC.

CDR3 residues: CAISESRGVSNQPQHF. CDR3 sequence (DNA): TGTGCCATCAGTGAGTCGAGGGGAGTGAGCAATCAGCCCCAGCATTTT. This rearrangement joins TRBV10-3 to TRBJ1-5; D may be TRBD1 (5 bases). V shed 0 bases and J shed 1 base, with 10 bases lying between them. The germline gives CDR1 ENHRY, CDR2 SYGVKD. The CDR3 sequence is 16 residues long.

J is TRBJ1-1 and V is TRBV7-9; 7 bases match TRBD1. Germline V CDR1 and CDR2: SEHNR, FQNEAQ (reference sequence). With V trimmed by 5 bases and J by 0 bases, 15 bases remained unmatched. The CDR3 has 18 residues. CDR3 sequence reads: CASSDGTAVPTLNTEAFF. CDR3 coding DNA: TGTGCCAGCAGCGACGGGACAGCGGTCCCAACATTGAACACTGAAGCTTTCTTT. Drawing the rest from reference TRBV7-9 and TRBJ1-1, the complete variable domain is DTGVSQNPRHKITKRGQNVTFRCDPISEHNRLYWYRQTLGQGPEFLTYFQNEAQLEKSRLLSDRFSAERPKGSFSTLEIQRTEQGDSAMYLCASSDGTAVPTLNTEAFFGQGTRLTVV.

The gene calls are TRBV7-6 and TRBJ1-1; D not certain. Trimming pared 5 bases from V and 2 bases from J, leaving 12 bases between. The CDR3 runs to 14 residues. Germline V lookup: CDR1 SGHVS, CDR2 FNYEAQ. CDR3 in DNA: TGTGCCAGCAGCAGCGGGCAGCAAAACACTGAAGCTTTCTTT. Protein: CASSSGQQNTEAFF.

The chain carries TRBV5-1 and TRBJ1-1; the match to TRBD1 covers 12 bases. Germline loops: CDR1 SGHRS, CDR2 YFSETQ. J was trimmed by 3 bases and V by 4 bases; bases with no gene match: 13. There are 18 residues in the CDR3. In DNA form, the CDR3 reads TGCGCCAGCAGCATGGCACCAGGGGACAGGGGGCTCTACACTGAAGCTTTCTTT. Protein: CASSMAPGDRGLYTEAFF.

The chain couples TRBV10-3 to TRBJ1-3, with 7 bases aligning to TRBD1. The germline CDR1 and CDR2 sequences are ENHRY and SYGVKD. The CDR3 has 14 residues. Germline trimming cut 2 bases from V and 8 bases from J; bases unmatched to any gene: 6. The CDR3 loop reads CAISEPGQVDTIYF. The DNA for the CDR3 is TGTGCCATCAGTGAGCCCGGACAGGTTGACACCATATATTTT.

The V and J genes are TRBV14 and TRBJ2-7; unclear D gene. CDR1 and CDR2 (germline): SGHDN, FVKESK. Trimming pared 0 bases from V and 0 bases from J, leaving 12 bases between. This CDR3 comprises 16 residues. The CDR3 DNA reads as TGTGCCAGCAGCCAAGAAGGTCAGCCAAACTCCTACGAGCAGTACTTC. This translates into CASSQEGQPNSYEQYF.

This clone was seen once. Other DNA sequences of this sample code for an identical CDR3. The chain couples TRBV5-1 to TRBJ2-7; TRBD2 matches 8 bases. The CDR3 is 14 amino acids. Per germline, CDR1 SGHRS and CDR2 YFSETQ. Trimming cost V 0 bases and J 6 bases; bases outside gene matches: 5. This chain's CDR3 is CASSLVAGRREQYF. Written as DNA, the CDR3 is TGCGCCAGCAGCTTGGTAGCGGGACGTCGCGAGCAGTACTTC.

The chain couples TRBV6-5 to TRBJ1-5; perhaps TRBD1 as D (5 bases). The CDR3 contains 13 residues. Germline assignment: CDR1 MNHEY and CDR2 SVGAGI. Trimming stripped 4 bases from V and 5 bases from J, with 9 bases between. Here the CDR3 DNA reads TGTGCCAGCAGTTTCAGGGAACATCAGCCCCAGCATTTT. Translation gives CASSFREHQPQHF.

The chain carries TRBV9 and TRBJ1-2, with D tentatively TRBD1 (5 bases). This CDR3 has 13 amino acids. The V gene's germline CDR1 is SGDLS and CDR2 YYNGEE. The V end lost 5 bases, the J end lost 1 base, and 9 bases lay between the germline ends. CDR3 in DNA: TGTGCCAGCAGTGACAGAGGTAACTATGGCTACACCTTC. Translated, it gives CASSDRGNYGYTF.

The gene calls are TRBV7-6 and TRBJ2-6, with 7 positions matching TRBD2. This CDR3 is built from 18 residues. Germline V lookup: CDR1 SGHVS, CDR2 FNYEAQ. V gave up 6 bases and J gave up 0 bases; unmatched junction bases: 11. Here the CDR3 reads CASSPGLIFASGANVLTF. Here the CDR3 DNA reads TGTGCCAGCAGTCCGGGACTAATCTTTGCCTCTGGGGCCAACGTCCTGACTTTC.

The gene calls are TRBV27 and TRBJ2-7, with D perhaps given as TRBD1 or TRBD2 (5 bases each). Germline V gives CDR1 MNHEY, CDR2 SMNVEV (reference sequence). The CDR3 loop spans 18 amino acids. V was cut by 1 base and J by 0 bases, with 19 bases left in between. CDR3 loop: CASSLFAIGTESSYEQYF. The DNA for the CDR3 is TGTGCCAGCAGTTTATTTGCTATAGGGACCGAATCCTCCTACGAGCAGTACTTC.

The V call is TRBV6-1, the J call TRBJ1-1; D gene unclear. The CDR3 consists of 12 residues. Germline V gene sequence: CDR1 MNHNS, CDR2 SASEGT. Trimming took off 2 bases at V and 5 bases at J, with 6 bases between the two ends. The CDR3 DNA follows: TGTGCCAGCAGTGAACGGTGGACTGAAGCTTTCTTT. It translates to CASSERWTEAFF.

This chain joins TRBV6-5 and TRBJ1-1; D gene uncertain. CDR1 and CDR2 from the germline V gene are MNHEY and SVGAGI. CDR3 length: 15 amino acids. The V end was cut by 0 bases, the J end by 5 bases, with 13 bases between. CDR3 coding DNA: TGTGCCAGCAGTTACTCTCCACGAGTCTTGACTGAAGCTTTCTTT. Residues: CASSYSPRVLTEAFF.